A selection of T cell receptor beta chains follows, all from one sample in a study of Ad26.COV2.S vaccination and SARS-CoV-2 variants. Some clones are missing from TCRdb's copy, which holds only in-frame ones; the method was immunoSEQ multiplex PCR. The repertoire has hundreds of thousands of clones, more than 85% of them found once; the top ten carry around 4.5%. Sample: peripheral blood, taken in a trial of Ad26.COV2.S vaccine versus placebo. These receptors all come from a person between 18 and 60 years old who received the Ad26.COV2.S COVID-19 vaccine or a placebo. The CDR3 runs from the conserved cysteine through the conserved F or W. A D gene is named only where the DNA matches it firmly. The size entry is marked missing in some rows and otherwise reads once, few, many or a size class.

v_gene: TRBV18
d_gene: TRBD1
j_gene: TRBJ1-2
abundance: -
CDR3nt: TGTGCCAGCTCACCTGAAGGGACAGTTGGACTCTATGGCTACACCTTC
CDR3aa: CASSPEGTVGLYGYTF

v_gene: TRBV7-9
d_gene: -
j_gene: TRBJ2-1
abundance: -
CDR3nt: TGTGCCAGCAGCTTAGGGATTTACAATGAGCAGTTCTTC
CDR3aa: CASSLGIYNEQFF

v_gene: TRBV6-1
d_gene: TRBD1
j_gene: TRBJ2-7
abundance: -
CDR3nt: TGTGCCAGCAGTGATCTGGGACAGGGGGCTTACGAGCAGTACTTC
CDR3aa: CASSDLGQGAYEQYF

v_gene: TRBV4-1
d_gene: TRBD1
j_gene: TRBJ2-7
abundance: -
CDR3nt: TGCGCCAGCAGCCAAGAGGACAGGGGGGGGGAGCAGTACTTC
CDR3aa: CASSQEDRGGEQYF

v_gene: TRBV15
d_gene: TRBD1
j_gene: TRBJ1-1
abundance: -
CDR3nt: TGTGCCACCAGCAATCGTACAGGGGCCCCTTACGCTGAAGCTTTCTTT
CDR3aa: CATSNRTGAPYAEAFF

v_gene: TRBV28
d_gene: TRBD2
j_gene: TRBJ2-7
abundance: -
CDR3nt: TGTGCCAGTGGCGGGAGCCTCTACGAGCAGTACTTC
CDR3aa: CASGGSLYEQYF

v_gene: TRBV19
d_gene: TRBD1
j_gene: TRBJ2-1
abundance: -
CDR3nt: TGTGCCAGTAGTCCCCGGACAGGGATAGTAAATGAGCAGTTCTTC
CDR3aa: CASSPRTGIVNEQFF

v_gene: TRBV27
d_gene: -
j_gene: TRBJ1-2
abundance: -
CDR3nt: TGTGCCAGCAGAGACAGGAATGGCTACACCTTC
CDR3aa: CASRDRNGYTF

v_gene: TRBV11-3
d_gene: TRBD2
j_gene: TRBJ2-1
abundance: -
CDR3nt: TGTGCCAGCAGTCTCGGGACTAGCGGGGGCAATGAGCAGTTCTTC
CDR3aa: CASSLGTSGGNEQFF

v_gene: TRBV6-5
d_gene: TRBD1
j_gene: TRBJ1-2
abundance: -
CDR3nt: TGTGCCAGCAGTCCCGACAGGGGGTCTGGCTACACCTTC
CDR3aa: CASSPDRGSGYTF

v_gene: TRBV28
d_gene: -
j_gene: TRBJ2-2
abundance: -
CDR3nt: TGTGCCAGCAGTCGGGCGGACAGCCCGAACACCGGGGAGCTGTTTTTT
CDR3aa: CASSRADSPNTGELFF

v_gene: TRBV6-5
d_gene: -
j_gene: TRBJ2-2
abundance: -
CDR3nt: TGTGCCAGCAGAGCGGCCGGGGAGCTGTTTTTT
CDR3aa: CASRAAGELFF

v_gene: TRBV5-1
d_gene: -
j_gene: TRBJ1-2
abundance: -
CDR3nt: TGCGCCAGCAGCAGAGGATTCACACAGGGCTTCCATGGCTACACCTTC
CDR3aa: CASSRGFTQGFHGYTF

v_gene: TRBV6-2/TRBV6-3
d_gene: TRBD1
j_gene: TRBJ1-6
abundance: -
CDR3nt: TGTGCCAGCAGTTACTCCGGGACAGGGGTAGGGTCACCCCTCCACTTT
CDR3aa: CASSYSGTGVGSPLHF

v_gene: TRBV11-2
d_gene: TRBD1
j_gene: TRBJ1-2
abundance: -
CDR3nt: TGTGCCAGCAGCCTTACCCAGACAGGGGGCGCGTTAGGCTACACCTTC
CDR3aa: CASSLTQTGGALGYTF

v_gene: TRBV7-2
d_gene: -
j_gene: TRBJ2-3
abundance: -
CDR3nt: TGTGCCAGCAGCGCGTCAGATACGCAGTATTTT
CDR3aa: CASSASDTQYF

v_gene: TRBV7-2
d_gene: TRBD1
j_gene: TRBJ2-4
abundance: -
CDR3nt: TGTGCCAGCAGCTTAAAACAGGGGCAGGAAAACATTCAGTACTTC
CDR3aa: CASSLKQGQENIQYF

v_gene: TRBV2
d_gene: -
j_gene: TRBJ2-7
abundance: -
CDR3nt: TGTGCCAGCAGTCTAGGGGGATACGAGCAGTACTTC
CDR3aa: CASSLGGYEQYF

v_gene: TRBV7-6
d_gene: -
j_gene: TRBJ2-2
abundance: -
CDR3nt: TGTGCCAGCAGCTTAGATCCCTTTGTGGGAAGGTACACCGGGGAGCTGTTTTTT
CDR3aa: CASSLDPFVGRYTGELFF

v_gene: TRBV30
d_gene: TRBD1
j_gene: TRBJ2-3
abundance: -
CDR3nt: TGTGCCTGGACAACGGGACAGAGCACAGATACGCAGTATTTT
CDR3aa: CAWTTGQSTDTQYF

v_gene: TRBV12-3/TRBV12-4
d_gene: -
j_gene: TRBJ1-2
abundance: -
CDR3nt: TGTGCCAGCAGTTTAGACAGCTATGGCTACACCTTC
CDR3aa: CASSLDSYGYTF

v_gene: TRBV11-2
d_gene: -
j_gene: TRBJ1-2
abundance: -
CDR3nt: TGTGCCAGCAGCTTAGCAGGGTCGCACTATGGCTACACCTTC
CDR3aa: CASSLAGSHYGYTF

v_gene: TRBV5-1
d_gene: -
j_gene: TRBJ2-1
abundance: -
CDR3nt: TGCGCCAGCAGCTTGGTCGTCGGAAGCTCCTACAATGAGCAGTTCTTC
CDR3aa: CASSLVVGSSYNEQFF

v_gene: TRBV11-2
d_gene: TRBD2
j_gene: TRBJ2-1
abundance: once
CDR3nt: TGTGCCAGCAGCGTCTCTAGCGGGGGATACAATGAGCAGTTCTTC
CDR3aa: CASSVSSGGYNEQFF

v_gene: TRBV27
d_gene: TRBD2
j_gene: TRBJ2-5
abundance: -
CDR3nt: TGTGCCAGCAGTCTGGGGGGGATACAAGAGACCCAGTACTTC
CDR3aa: CASSLGGIQETQYF

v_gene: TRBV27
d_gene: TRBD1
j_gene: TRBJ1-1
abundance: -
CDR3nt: TGTGCCAGCAACCCCGGGACAGGGGGTGCTGGCACTGAAGCTTTCTTT
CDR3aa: CASNPGTGGAGTEAFF

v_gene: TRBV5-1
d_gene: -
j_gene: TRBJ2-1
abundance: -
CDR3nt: TGCGCCAGCACCATAAGCTGGGGGTCCTACAATGAGCAGTTCTTC
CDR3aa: CASTISWGSYNEQFF

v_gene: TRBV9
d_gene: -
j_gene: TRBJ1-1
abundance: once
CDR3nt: TGTGCCAGCAGCGTAGGCGGGCACTCTCTGAACACTGAAGCTTTCTTT
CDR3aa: CASSVGGHSLNTEAFF

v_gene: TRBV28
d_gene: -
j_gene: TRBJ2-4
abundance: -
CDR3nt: TGTGCCAGCACCCTCGGGGAAACGGAAAACATTCAGTGCTTC
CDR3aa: CASTLGETENIQCF